Each of the 25 T cell receptor beta chains below was sequenced from the same sample in a study of shared clonotypes between healthy human individuals (dated by TCRdb to the early 2020s). Receptor amplification or capture employed the immunoSEQ multiplex PCR assay. TCRdb took over this immuneACCESS table, retaining in-frame rearrangements with V and J assigned. Such tables are incomplete; in checked studies, under half of the missing clones stem from an unresolved V gene, and the remainder is unexplained. This sample holds roughly 1.5 million clones; under 99% were observed only once. The ten biggest clones cover around 0.45% of the sample. Sample: naive CD4+ T cells sorted from blood. Reading the label with the study, this specimen's cell subset or site is: CD45RA+ positively selected. The origin of the receptors is a man aged 25 to 40 in good health.

This CDR3 reads CATSRATMVREQYF. For the CDR3, the DNA is TGTGCCACCAGCAGGGCTACAATGGTCCGCGAGCAGTACTTC. V usage is TRBV15 and J usage is TRBJ2-7; D gene unclear. This CDR3 comprises 14 residues. Looked up from germline, CDR1 is LNHNV and CDR2 is YYDKDF (reference sequence). Deletions cut 3 bases from V and 6 bases from J, with 15 bases between. Using reference TRBV15 and TRBJ2-7 for the parts outside the CDR3, the full variable domain is DAMVIQNPRYQVTQFGKPVTLSCSQTLNHNVMYWYQQKSSQAPKLLFHYYDKDFNNEADTPDNFQSRRPNTSFCFLDIRSPGLGDTAMYLCATSRATMVREQYFGPGTRLTVT.

J is TRBJ1-5 and V is TRBV2; TRBD1 might be the D (6 bases). Germline CDR1 SNHLY, CDR2 FYNNEI. Trimming took 2 bases from V and 4 from J, leaving 9 bases between them. The CDR3 covers 14 residues. The CDR3 DNA sequence: TGTGCCAGCAGTGAACAGGGGAGAAATCAGCCCCAGCATTTT. This sequence encodes CASSEQGRNQPQHF.

The V call is TRBV19, the J call TRBJ2-1; D gene uncertain. CDR3 length: 17 residues. CDR1 and CDR2 from the germline V gene are LNHDA and SQIVND (reference sequence). V was pared by 1 base and J by 0 bases, with 13 bases between. This CDR3 reads CASSIGWTDSSYNEQFF. CDR3 DNA: TGTGCCAGTAGTATAGGCTGGACGGATAGCTCCTACAATGAGCAGTTCTTC.

This chain connects TRBV19 to TRBJ2-1; D unclear. This CDR3 is 13 amino acids long. Germline loops: CDR1 LNHDA, CDR2 SQIVND (reference sequence). Between the trimmed V and J ends, which lost 7 bases and 7 bases, there was a span of 14 bases. This chain's CDR3 is CASNLSASNEQFF. CDR3 bases: TGTGCCAGTAACCTGAGTGCGTCAAATGAGCAGTTCTTC.

This clone was found once. Other DNA sequences from this sample encode an identical CDR3 as well. The J gene is TRBJ1-4, the V gene TRBV5-1, with D unclear. The CDR3 is 14 residues long. V was trimmed by 0 bases and J by 2 bases, leaving 5 bases between them. Germline assignment: CDR1 SGHRS and CDR2 YFSETQ. CDR3 nucleotide sequence: TGCGCCAGCAGCTTGGAGGCTACTAATGAAAAACTGTTTTTT. Translation: CASSLEATNEKLFF.

This chain uses TRBV12-5 with TRBJ2-7; TRBD1 matches at 7 bases. CDR3 length equals 16 residues. The V gene's germline CDR1 is LGHNT and CDR2 FRNRAP. After removal of 1 base from V and 1 base from J, the junction contained 7 bases not matched to a gene. In DNA form, the CDR3 reads TGTGCTAGTGGTTTGGACTCGACAGGGCTATCCTACGAGCAGTACTTC. It codes for CASGLDSTGLSYEQYF.

The V call is TRBV14, the J call TRBJ2-2; D not resolved. The CDR3 is 12 residues long. Looked up from germline, CDR1 is SGHDN and CDR2 is FVKESK. Between the trimmed V and J ends, which lost 0 bases and 9 bases, there was a span of 5 bases. The DNA of the CDR3 is TGTGCCAGCAGCCAAGAGTTCAGGGAGCTGTTTTTT. This codes for CASSQEFRELFF.

The V gene is TRBV19, the J gene TRBJ1-3, with unresolved D. In germline, CDR1 is LNHDA, CDR2 SQIVND (reference sequence). Trimming removed 5 bases from V and 0 bases from J, with 8 bases in between. The CDR3 spans 14 residues. The CDR3 loop reads CASSPEVSGNTIYF. For the CDR3, the DNA is TGTGCCAGTAGTCCGGAGGTCTCTGGAAACACCATATATTTT.

V usage is TRBV18 and J usage is TRBJ2-3; 12 bases agree with TRBD2. Germline V CDR1 and CDR2: KGHSH, LQKENI. Unmatched junction bases numbered 11, after V lost 4 bases and J lost 0 bases. The CDR3 has 19 residues. The CDR3 sequence: CASSQKGLAGAASTDTQYF. CDR3 nucleotide sequence: TGTGCCAGCTCACAGAAGGGACTAGCGGGTGCTGCTAGCACAGATACGCAGTATTTT.

The V and J genes are TRBV19 and TRBJ2-2; D is possibly TRBD2 (6 bases). Germline V gene sequence: CDR1 LNHDA, CDR2 SQIVND (reference sequence). V was shortened by 3 bases and J by 4 bases, with 12 bases between the two germline ends. The CDR3 runs to 15 residues. The CDR3 region is CASSIRTTSTGELFF. The DNA for the CDR3 is TGTGCCAGTAGTATCAGGACTACCTCCACCGGGGAGCTGTTTTTT. Filled out from reference TRBV19 and TRBJ2-2, the complete variable domain reads DGGITQSPKYLFRKEGQNVTLSCEQNLNHDAMYWYRQDPGQGLRLIYYSQIVNDFQKGDIAEGYSVSREKKESFPLTVTSAQKNPTAFYLCASSIRTTSTGELFFGEGSRLTVL.

This clone came up once. The rearrangement joins TRBV18 to TRBJ2-2; 7 nucleotides line up with TRBD2. This CDR3 is built from 15 residues. CDR1 and CDR2 from the germline V gene are KGHSH and LQKENI. J lost 1 base, V lost 2 bases, and 1 base had no gene match. The CDR3 reads CASSPAGVNTGELFF. CDR3 nucleotide sequence: TGTGCCAGCTCACCAGCGGGAGTGAACACCGGGGAGCTGTTTTTT.

Worth noting for this clone: The sample contains more than one DNA sequence encoding this CDR3. The J gene is TRBJ2-7, the V gene TRBV18; 9 bases agree with TRBD2. V was clipped by 3 bases and J by 0 bases; unmatched bases: 6. Germline CDR1 is KGHSH and CDR2 is LQKENI. The CDR3 extends over 16 amino acids. CDR3 bases: TGTGCCAGCTCACCCCCCGGGACTAGCCGCTCCTACGAGCAGTACTTC. Encoded protein: CASSPPGTSRSYEQYF. Full variable domain (rest looked up from reference TRBV18 and TRBJ2-7): NAGVMQNPRHLVRRRGQEARLRCSPMKGHSHVYWYRQLPEEGLKFMVYLQKENIIDESGMPKERFSAEFPKEGPSILRIQQVVRGDSAAYFCASSPPGTSRSYEQYFGPGTRLTVT.

The chain links TRBV18 to TRBJ2-1, with TRBD1 as a possible D gene (7 bases). There are 16 residues in the CDR3. The germline gives CDR1 KGHSH, CDR2 LQKENI. V lost 3 bases to trimming and J lost 4 bases, with 16 bases between them. CDR3 protein: CASSPRGLALYNEQFF. In nucleotides, the CDR3 is TGTGCCAGCTCACCGAGGGGGCTAGCGCTTTACAATGAGCAGTTCTTC.

The table lists this clone with a count of one. The chain carries TRBV5-4 and TRBJ1-1, with a weak D call TRBD1 (5 bases). Germline V gives CDR1 SGHNT, CDR2 YYREEE (reference sequence). The V gene lost 3 bases and the J gene lost 5 bases, with 20 bases spanning the gap. CDR3 length equals 16 residues. The CDR3 DNA is TGTGCCAGCAGCTCTTCCAACCCGGGACTCGGGACTGAAGCTTTCTTT. This codes for CASSSSNPGLGTEAFF.

The V gene is TRBV28, the J gene TRBJ1-1, with D possibly TRBD1 on 5 matching bases. Trimming removed 6 bases from V and 2 bases from J, with 10 bases in between. The CDR3 spans 13 residues. Germline CDR1 MDHEN, CDR2 SYDVKM. The CDR3 nucleotides read TGTGCCAGCAGGGACACACACAACACTGAAGCTTTCTTT. Translating gives CASRDTHNTEAFF.

The chain employs TRBV11-2 and TRBJ2-7; D remains ambiguous. This CDR3 has 14 amino acids. Germline CDR1 SGHAT, CDR2 FQNNGV. V was pared by 3 bases and J by 6 bases, with 15 bases between. The CDR3 region is CASSFLWTFGEQYF. The DNA for the CDR3 is TGTGCCAGCAGCTTCCTCTGGACGTTTGGCGAGCAGTACTTC.

The rearrangement uses TRBV18 and TRBJ2-5; TRBD1 aligns across 9 bases. TRBJ2-7 explains the end of the DNA better; the J call may be wrong. This CDR3 contains 15 residues. Germline-derived CDR1 and CDR2 are KGHSH and LQKENI. In DNA, the CDR3 is TGTGCCAGCTCACCAAACCTGGACAGGGGACCCGAGCAGTACTTC. Amino acids: CASSPNLDRGPEQYF.

The CDR3 loop is CASSAPPTGVEQYF. CDR3 sequence (DNA): TGTGCCAGCTCAGCCCCCCCGACAGGGGTCGAGCAGTACTTC. The chain has TRBV18 and TRBJ2-7; 8 bases are shared with TRBD1. The V segment lost 5 bases and the J segment 6 bases; nucleotides outside the gene matches: 9. Germline CDR1 reads KGHSH; CDR2 reads LQKENI. CDR3 length equals 14 residues.

The chain is built from TRBV7-9 and TRBJ2-1; possible D gene TRBD2, 7 bases. The germline V and J ends were trimmed by 1 base and 13 bases, with 20 bases remaining between them. The CDR3 is made up of 15 amino acids. Germline CDR1 SEHNR, CDR2 FQNEAQ (reference sequence). For the CDR3, the DNA is TGTGCCAGCAGCTTAGTACTCTCCGGGGGGCTGCCACAGTTCTTC. Protein: CASSLVLSGGLPQFF.

V is TRBV11-3 and J is TRBJ2-7; D is possibly TRBD2 (6 bases). From germline, CDR1 is SGHNT and CDR2 YENEEA. The CDR3 consists of 15 residues. Trimming pared 0 bases from V and 4 bases from J, leaving 13 bases between. The CDR3 bases are TGTGCCAGCAGCTTAGATATCGGCGGGGATTACGAGCAGTACTTC. Its translation: CASSLDIGGDYEQYF.

The CDR3 region is CASSPQGAGEQFF. For the CDR3, the DNA is TGTGCCAGCAGCCCGCAGGGGGCCGGTGAGCAGTTCTTC. The chain has TRBV5-4 and TRBJ2-1; 8 nucleotides agree with TRBD1. Unmatched junction bases numbered 6, after V lost 4 bases and J lost 9 bases. The CDR3 sequence is 13 residues long. Germline V gene data show CDR1 as SGHNT and CDR2 as YYREEE (reference sequence).

The chain combines TRBV7-2 with TRBJ2-7; 11 bases map to TRBD2. Trimming removed 3 bases from V and 3 bases from J; junction bases left unmatched: 1. The germline V gene encodes CDR1 SGHTA and CDR2 FQGNSA. The CDR3 has 14 amino acids. The CDR3 spells CASSFTSGSYEQYF. The CDR3 coding sequence is TGTGCCAGCAGCTTCACTAGCGGGAGCTACGAGCAGTACTTC.

The rearrangement joins TRBV6-1 to TRBJ2-3; either TRBD1 or TRBD2 may supply D (5 bases each). V dropped 4 bases and J dropped 4 bases, with 15 bases sitting between them. The germline V gene has CDR1 MNHNS and CDR2 SASEGT. This CDR3 spans 15 amino acids. Here the CDR3 DNA reads TGTGCCAGCAGTGGACGCCCGAGAGGGGCAGATACGCAGTATTTT. Encoded protein: CASSGRPRGADTQYF.

This clone was counted once. The V and J genes are TRBV28 and TRBJ1-3; TRBD1 might be the D (5 bases). Trimming pared 6 bases from V and 0 bases from J, leaving 15 bases between. Germline V gives CDR1 MDHEN, CDR2 SYDVKM. The CDR3 contains 16 residues. The CDR3 DNA reads as TGTGCCAGCAGCCCCGGGACGGCGCTCTCTGGAAACACCATATATTTT. As protein: CASSPGTALSGNTIYF.

The chain couples TRBV13 to TRBJ2-1, with 9 bases identical to TRBD2. The germline V gene has CDR1 PRHDT and CDR2 FYEKMQ (reference sequence). Trimming at V came to 4 bases and at J to 1 base, leaving 5 bases not matched to a gene. CDR3 length: 16 residues. CDR3 nucleotide sequence: TGTGCCAGCAGCTCTATAGCGGGAGCATCCTACAATGAGCAGTTCTTC. This codes for CASSSIAGASYNEQFF.